Listed below are T cell receptor beta chains from one sample, sequenced in a study of T cell repertoires in cytomegalovirus infection. Which antigens these TCRs recognize remains unknown. TCRdb processed the reads anew with MiXCR; each CDR3 protein has one entry. The table lists 350,000 to 400,000 distinct CDR3 sequences, around a third of them singletons. The starting material was cultured PBMCs, obtained from culture after CMV antigen stimulation. The receptors were sampled from a human donor in good health (CMV status not recorded). Some clones in this sample may be carry-over from other donors' samples. Both conserved end residues are trimmed from each CDR3. D genes are given only for firm matches.

d_gene: -; j_gene: TRBJ1-5; v_gene: TRBV10-2; CDR3aa: ASSDGGVLYNQPQH
d_gene: TRBD2; j_gene: TRBJ2-5; v_gene: TRBV6-2/TRBV6-3; CDR3aa: ASSYGTSGHGQETQY
d_gene: -; j_gene: TRBJ2-7; v_gene: TRBV4-1; CDR3aa: ASSHDFYEQY
d_gene: -; j_gene: TRBJ1-5; v_gene: TRBV19; CDR3aa: ASSIRLFSNQPQH
d_gene: -; j_gene: TRBJ2-1; v_gene: TRBV7-7; CDR3aa: ASSKGIGYEQF
d_gene: -; j_gene: TRBJ1-1; v_gene: TRBV6-1; CDR3aa: ASSEGRDRTEAF
d_gene: -; j_gene: TRBJ1-2; v_gene: TRBV7-2; CDR3aa: ASTPGGSIHYGYT
d_gene: TRBD1; j_gene: TRBJ2-2; v_gene: TRBV6-6; CDR3aa: ASIPGQGTGELL
d_gene: -; j_gene: TRBJ1-4; v_gene: TRBV7-6; CDR3aa: ASSVDNVRF
d_gene: -; j_gene: TRBJ2-3; v_gene: TRBV19; CDR3aa: ASSISSGSNTDTQY
d_gene: -; j_gene: TRBJ1-6; v_gene: TRBV12-3/TRBV12-4; CDR3aa: ASSFRDAGGSPLH
d_gene: -; j_gene: TRBJ2-1; v_gene: TRBV6-2/TRBV6-3; CDR3aa: ASSIDYDNEQF
d_gene: -; j_gene: TRBJ2-7; v_gene: TRBV12-3/TRBV12-4; CDR3aa: ASKDGSSYEQY
d_gene: -; j_gene: TRBJ2-1; v_gene: TRBV6-2/TRBV6-3; CDR3aa: ASSYSPHGGYEQF
d_gene: TRBD1; j_gene: TRBJ1-5; v_gene: TRBV7-2; CDR3aa: ASSPAGGLNQPQH
d_gene: TRBD2; j_gene: TRBJ2-3; v_gene: TRBV5-1; CDR3aa: ASSQTSGVSTDTQY
d_gene: -; j_gene: TRBJ1-2; v_gene: TRBV7-2; CDR3aa: ASSFRQEGYGYT
d_gene: -; j_gene: TRBJ1-1; v_gene: TRBV7-9; CDR3aa: ASSLSPFMNTEAF
d_gene: -; j_gene: TRBJ2-1; v_gene: TRBV25-1; CDR3aa: ASSGLPGNEQF
d_gene: TRBD1; j_gene: TRBJ1-5; v_gene: TRBV19; CDR3aa: ASSIPGVQGAVQPQH
d_gene: -; j_gene: TRBJ1-6; v_gene: TRBV7-2; CDR3aa: ASSPQLHYNSPLH
d_gene: TRBD1; j_gene: TRBJ1-4; v_gene: TRBV28; CDR3aa: ASSLVPGQDEKLF
d_gene: -; j_gene: TRBJ1-1; v_gene: TRBV7-9; CDR3aa: ASSTEINTEAF
d_gene: -; j_gene: TRBJ2-1; v_gene: TRBV18; CDR3aa: ASSPIQGGYNEQF
d_gene: -; j_gene: TRBJ1-2; v_gene: TRBV4-3; CDR3aa: ASRPGNLGSGGYT
d_gene: -; j_gene: TRBJ2-2; v_gene: TRBV6-5; CDR3aa: ASSYSNSRVRPGELF
d_gene: -; j_gene: TRBJ1-2; v_gene: TRBV19; CDR3aa: ASRRAGQQNYGYT
d_gene: -; j_gene: TRBJ1-2; v_gene: TRBV10-3; CDR3aa: AISEQGGYGYT
d_gene: TRBD1; j_gene: TRBJ1-2; v_gene: TRBV13; CDR3aa: ASSFQRLDRVFPNYGYT
d_gene: TRBD1; j_gene: TRBJ1-1; v_gene: TRBV7-6; CDR3aa: ASSLASGAGGWVNTEAF
d_gene: -; j_gene: TRBJ1-1; v_gene: TRBV7-8; CDR3aa: ASSALQGGTEAF